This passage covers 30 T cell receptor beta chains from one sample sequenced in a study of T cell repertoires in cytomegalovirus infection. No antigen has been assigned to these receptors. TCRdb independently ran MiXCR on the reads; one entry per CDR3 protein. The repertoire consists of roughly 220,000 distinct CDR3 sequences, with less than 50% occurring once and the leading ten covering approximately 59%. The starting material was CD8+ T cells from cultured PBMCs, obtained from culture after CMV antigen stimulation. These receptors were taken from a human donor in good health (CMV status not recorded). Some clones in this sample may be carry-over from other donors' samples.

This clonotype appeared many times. CDR3 in DNA: TGCAGTGCTAGAGGTCCGACCGGATCGGGGGAGCTGTTTTTT. This sequence encodes CSARGPTGSGELFF. The chain has TRBV20-1 and TRBJ2-2; no clear D. This CDR3 spans 14 amino acids. Germline V gives CDR1 DFQATT, CDR2 SNEGSKA (reference sequence). Trimming removed 1 base from V and 8 bases from J, with 14 bases in between.

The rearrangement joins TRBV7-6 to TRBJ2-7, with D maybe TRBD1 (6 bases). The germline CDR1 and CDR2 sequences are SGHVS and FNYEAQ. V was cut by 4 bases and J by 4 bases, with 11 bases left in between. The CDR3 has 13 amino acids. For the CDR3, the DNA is TGTGCCAGCAGCTGGGGGCCCCGTTACGAGCAGTACTTC. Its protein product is CASSWGPRYEQYF.

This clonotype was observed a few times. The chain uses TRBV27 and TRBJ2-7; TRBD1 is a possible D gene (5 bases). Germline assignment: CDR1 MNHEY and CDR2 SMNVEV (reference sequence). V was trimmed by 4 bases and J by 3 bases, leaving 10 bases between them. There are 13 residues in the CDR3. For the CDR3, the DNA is TGTGCCAGCAGTTATGGACACATCTACGAGCAGTACTTC. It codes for CASSYGHIYEQYF.

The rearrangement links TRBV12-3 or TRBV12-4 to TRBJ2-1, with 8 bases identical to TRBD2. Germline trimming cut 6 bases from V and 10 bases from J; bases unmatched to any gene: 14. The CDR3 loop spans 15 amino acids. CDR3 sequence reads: CASRLTSGPTGEQFF. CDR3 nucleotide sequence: TGTGCCAGCAGACTCACTAGCGGCCCCACGGGGGAGCAGTTCTTC.

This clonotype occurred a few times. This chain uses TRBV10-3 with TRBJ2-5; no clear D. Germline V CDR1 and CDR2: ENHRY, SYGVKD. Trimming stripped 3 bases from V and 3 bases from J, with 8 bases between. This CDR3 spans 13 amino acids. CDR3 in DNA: TGTGCCATCAGTGACGGTGGGGAAGAGACCCAGTACTTC. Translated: CAISDGGEETQYF.

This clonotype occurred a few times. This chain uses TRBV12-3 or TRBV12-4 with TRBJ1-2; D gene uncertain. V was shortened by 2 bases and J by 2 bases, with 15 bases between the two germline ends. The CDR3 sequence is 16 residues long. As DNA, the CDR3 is TGTGCCAGCAGTTTACCCTCAGGCAACCTCAACTATGGCTACACCTTC. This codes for CASSLPSGNLNYGYTF.

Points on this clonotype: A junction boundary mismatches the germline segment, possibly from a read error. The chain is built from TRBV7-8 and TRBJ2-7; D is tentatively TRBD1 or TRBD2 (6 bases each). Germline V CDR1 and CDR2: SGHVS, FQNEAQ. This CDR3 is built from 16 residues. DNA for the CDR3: TGTGCAAGCAGCCCTCGTGAAGTGGGGGGACAATACGATCAGTACTTC. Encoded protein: CASSPREVGGQYDQYF.

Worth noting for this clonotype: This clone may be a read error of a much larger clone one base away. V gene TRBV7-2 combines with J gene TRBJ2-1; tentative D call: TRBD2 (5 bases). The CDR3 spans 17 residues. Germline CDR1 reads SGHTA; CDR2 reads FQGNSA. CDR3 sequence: CASSPPESGIPYNEPFF. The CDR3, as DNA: TGTGCCAGCAGCCCACCGGAGTCGGGAATCCCCTACAATGAGCCGTTCTTC.

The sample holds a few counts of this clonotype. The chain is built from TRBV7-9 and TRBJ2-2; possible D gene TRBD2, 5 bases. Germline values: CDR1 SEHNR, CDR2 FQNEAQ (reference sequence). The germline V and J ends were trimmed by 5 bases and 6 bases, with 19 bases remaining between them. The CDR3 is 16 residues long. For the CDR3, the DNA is TGTGCCAGCAGCCTCGAAGGGATAGCGAGGGCCGGGGAGCTGTTTTTT. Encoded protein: CASSLEGIARAGELFF.

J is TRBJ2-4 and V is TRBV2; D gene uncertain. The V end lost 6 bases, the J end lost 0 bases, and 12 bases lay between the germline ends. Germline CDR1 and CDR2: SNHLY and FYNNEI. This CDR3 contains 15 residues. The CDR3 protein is CASRILPLAKNIQYF. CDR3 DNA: TGTGCCAGCAGAATACTCCCCCTAGCCAAAAACATTCAGTACTTC.

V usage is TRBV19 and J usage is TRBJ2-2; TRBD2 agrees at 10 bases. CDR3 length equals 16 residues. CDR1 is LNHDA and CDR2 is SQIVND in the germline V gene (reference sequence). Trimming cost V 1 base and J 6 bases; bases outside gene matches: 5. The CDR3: CASSIVGLADPGELFF. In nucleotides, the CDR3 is TGTGCCAGTAGTATAGTTGGACTAGCGGACCCCGGGGAGCTGTTTTTT.

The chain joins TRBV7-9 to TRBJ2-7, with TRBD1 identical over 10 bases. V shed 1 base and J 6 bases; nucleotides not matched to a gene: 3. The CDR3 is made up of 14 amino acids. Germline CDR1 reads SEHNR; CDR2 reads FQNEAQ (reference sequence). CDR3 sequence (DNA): TGTGCCAGCAGCTTAGTCGGGACAGGGGTCGAGCAGTACTTC. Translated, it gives CASSLVGTGVEQYF.

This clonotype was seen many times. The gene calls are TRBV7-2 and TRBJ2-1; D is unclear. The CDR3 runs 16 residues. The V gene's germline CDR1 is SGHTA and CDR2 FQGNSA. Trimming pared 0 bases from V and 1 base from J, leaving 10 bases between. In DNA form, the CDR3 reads TGTGCCAGCAGCTTAGCTAGGGCAGCTTCCTACAATGAGCAGTTCTTC. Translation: CASSLARAASYNEQFF.

CDR3 amino acids: CASSLGTSGMNEQFF. The CDR3, as DNA: TGTGCCAGCAGCTTAGGGACTAGCGGTATGAATGAGCAGTTCTTC. The J gene is TRBJ2-1, the V gene TRBV5-4, with TRBD2 matching over 11 bases. Germline CDR1 reads SGHNT; CDR2 reads YYREEE (reference sequence). The CDR3 runs 15 residues. Trimming cost V 2 bases and J 7 bases; bases outside gene matches: 5.

CDR3 sequence reads: CASRLGPDREAYEQYF. The CDR3 coding sequence is TGTGCCAGCCGCTTGGGGCCTGACAGGGAAGCCTACGAGCAGTACTTC. The rearrangement links TRBV6-5 to TRBJ2-7; 7 bases align to TRBD1. The CDR3 consists of 16 residues. Germline V gene data show CDR1 as MNHEY and CDR2 as SVGAGI. V trimming: 8 bases; J trimming: 2 bases; junction bases outside the gene matches: 15.

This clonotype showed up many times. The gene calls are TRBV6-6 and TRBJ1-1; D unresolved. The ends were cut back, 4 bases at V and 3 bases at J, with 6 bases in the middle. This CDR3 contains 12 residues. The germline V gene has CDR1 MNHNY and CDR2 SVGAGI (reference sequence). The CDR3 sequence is CASSSPYTEAFF. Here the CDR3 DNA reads TGTGCCAGCAGTTCCCCATACACTGAAGCTTTCTTT.

CDR3 nucleotide sequence: TGTGCCAGCACTTCGGGACAGGGATACAATGAGCAGTTCTTC. Its protein product is CASTSGQGYNEQFF. The V and J genes are TRBV7-9 and TRBJ2-1; 9 bases match TRBD1. This CDR3 spans 14 amino acids. Germline CDR1 SEHNR, CDR2 FQNEAQ (reference sequence). V lost 7 bases to trimming and J lost 4 bases; unmatched junction nucleotides: 5.

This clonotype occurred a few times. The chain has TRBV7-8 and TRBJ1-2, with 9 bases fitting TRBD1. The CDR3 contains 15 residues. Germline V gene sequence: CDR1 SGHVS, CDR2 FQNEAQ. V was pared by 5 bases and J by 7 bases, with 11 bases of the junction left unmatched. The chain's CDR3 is CASSLRDREMRGYTF. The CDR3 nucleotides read TGTGCCAGCAGCCTCCGGGACAGGGAGATGCGTGGCTACACCTTC.

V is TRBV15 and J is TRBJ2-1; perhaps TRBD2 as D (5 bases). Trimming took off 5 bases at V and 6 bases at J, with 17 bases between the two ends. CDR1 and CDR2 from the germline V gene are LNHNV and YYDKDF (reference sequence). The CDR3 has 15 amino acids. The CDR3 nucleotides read TGTGCCACCAGCGGGAGTGGCGGAAGAATCAATGAGCAGTTCTTC. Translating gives CATSGSGGRINEQFF.

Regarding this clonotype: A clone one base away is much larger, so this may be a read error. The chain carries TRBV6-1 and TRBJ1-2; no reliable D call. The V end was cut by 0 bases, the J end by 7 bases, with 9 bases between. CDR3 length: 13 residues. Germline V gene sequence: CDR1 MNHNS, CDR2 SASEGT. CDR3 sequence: CASSEARHFGYTF. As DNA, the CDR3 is TGTGCCAGCAGTGAAGCGCGGCACTTTGGCTACACCTTC.

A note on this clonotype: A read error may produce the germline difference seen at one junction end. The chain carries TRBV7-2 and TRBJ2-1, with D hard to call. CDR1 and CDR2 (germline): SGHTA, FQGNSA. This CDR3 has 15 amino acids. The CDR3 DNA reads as TGTGCCAGAAGCTCGAGCTGGAGCTCCTACAATGAGCAGTTCTTC. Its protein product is CARSSSWSSYNEQFF.

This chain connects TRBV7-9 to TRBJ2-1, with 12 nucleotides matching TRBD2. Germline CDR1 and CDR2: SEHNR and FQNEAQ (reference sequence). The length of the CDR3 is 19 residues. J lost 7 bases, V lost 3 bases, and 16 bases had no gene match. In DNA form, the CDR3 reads TGTGCCAGCAGCTTTAGGGAGAGGGCCACTAGCGGGAGGCCAAATGAGCAGTTCTTC. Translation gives CASSFRERATSGRPNEQFF.

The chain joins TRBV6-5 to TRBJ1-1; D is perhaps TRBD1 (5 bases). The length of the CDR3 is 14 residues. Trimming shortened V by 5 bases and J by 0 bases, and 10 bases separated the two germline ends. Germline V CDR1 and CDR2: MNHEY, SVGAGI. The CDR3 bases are TGTGCCAGCAGTCTACAGGACATGAACACTGAAGCTTTCTTT. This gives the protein CASSLQDMNTEAFF.

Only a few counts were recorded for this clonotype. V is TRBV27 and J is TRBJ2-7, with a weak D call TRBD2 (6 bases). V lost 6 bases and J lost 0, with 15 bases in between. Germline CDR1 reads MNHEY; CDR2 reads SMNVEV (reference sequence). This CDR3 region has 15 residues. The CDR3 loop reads CASSPSGYSSYEQYF. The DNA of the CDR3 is TGTGCCAGCAGCCCAAGCGGGTACAGCTCCTACGAGCAGTACTTC.

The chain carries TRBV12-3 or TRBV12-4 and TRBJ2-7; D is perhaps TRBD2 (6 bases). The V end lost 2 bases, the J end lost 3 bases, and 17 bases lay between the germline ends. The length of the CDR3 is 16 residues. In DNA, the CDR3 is TGTGCCAGCAGTTTAAGTAGTAGGACGGGGGTCTACGAGCAGTACTTC. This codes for CASSLSSRTGVYEQYF.

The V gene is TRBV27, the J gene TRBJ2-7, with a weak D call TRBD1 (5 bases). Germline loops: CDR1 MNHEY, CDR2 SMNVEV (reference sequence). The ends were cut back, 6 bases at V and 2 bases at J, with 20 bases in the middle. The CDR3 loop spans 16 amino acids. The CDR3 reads CASSPGRGQPTYEQYF. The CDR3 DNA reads TGTGCCAGCAGCCCAGGCCGAGGACAACCAACCTACGAGCAGTACTTC.

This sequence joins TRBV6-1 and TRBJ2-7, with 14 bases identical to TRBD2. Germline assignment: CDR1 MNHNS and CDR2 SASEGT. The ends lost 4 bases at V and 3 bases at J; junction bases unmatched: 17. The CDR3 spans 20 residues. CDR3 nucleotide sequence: TGTGCCAGCAGTGTCCTAGGGACTAGCGGGAGTGGGGTGCGAAGCTACGAGCAGTACTTC. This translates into CASSVLGTSGSGVRSYEQYF.

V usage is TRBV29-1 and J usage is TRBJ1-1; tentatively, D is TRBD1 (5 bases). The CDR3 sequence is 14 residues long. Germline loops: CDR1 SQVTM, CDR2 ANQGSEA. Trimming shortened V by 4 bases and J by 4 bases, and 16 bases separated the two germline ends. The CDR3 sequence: CSVGWPGGATEAFF. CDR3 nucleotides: TGCAGCGTTGGTTGGCCGGGGGGAGCCACTGAAGCTTTCTTT.

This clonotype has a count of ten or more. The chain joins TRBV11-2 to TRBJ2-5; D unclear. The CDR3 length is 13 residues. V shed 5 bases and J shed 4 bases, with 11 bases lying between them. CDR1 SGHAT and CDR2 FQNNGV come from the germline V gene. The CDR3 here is CASSLAPRETQYF. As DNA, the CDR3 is TGTGCCAGCAGCCTGGCGCCAAGAGAGACCCAGTACTTC.

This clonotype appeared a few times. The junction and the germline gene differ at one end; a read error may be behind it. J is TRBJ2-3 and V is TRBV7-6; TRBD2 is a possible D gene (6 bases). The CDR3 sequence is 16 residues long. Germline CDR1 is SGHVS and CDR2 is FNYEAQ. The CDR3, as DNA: TGTGCTAGCAGCTTTTACGCGGGGATTCACACAGATACGCAGTATTTT. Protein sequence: CASSFYAGIHTDTQYF.